This TCR beta chain was obtained from a study of shared clonotypes between healthy human individuals. Assay used: immunoSEQ multiplex PCR; TCRdb lists only in-frame clones, some missing. This sample has approximately 350,000 clones; over 65% occur once, and the top ten carry about a tenth. Comment on this clone: Its antigen is not known.

Points from the study as a whole: Depth was large, yet rarefaction showed that sorted-subset sequencing was incomplete. Non-shared clonotypes had lower generation probabilities than those shared by all four donors.

V lost 3 bases and J lost 5, with 11 bases in between. The germline gives CDR1 SGHTA, CDR2 FQGNSA. CDR3 length: 13 amino acids. Sequences were obtained from memory CD4+ T cells sorted from blood. The subset here: CD45RA-negative fraction. This rearrangement joins TRBV7-2 to TRBJ2-7; D is uncertain. The receptor was derived from a man aged 30 to 39 in good health. The CDR3 loop is CASSFWGGHEQYF. In nucleotides, the CDR3 is TGTGCCAGCAGCTTTTGGGGTGGGCACGAGCAGTACTTC.